These 26 T cell receptor beta chains originate from one sample sequenced in a study of blood T cells in healthy people across ages. The authors ran a second PCR of about 6 to 11 cycles using a sample-barcoded 5' primer and a J-beta primer mix. TCRdb called the 5' RACE reads again in MiXCR, with one record for every CDR3 protein. The sample includes around 1,700,000 distinct CDR3 sequences, 28% of them seen just once. The sequencing input was blood. The receptors originated from a woman aged 30 to 39 in good health.

This clonotype was seen more than once but under ten times. The V and J genes are TRBV7-2 and TRBJ2-3, with 12 bases lining up with TRBD2. Germline values: CDR1 SGHTA, CDR2 FQGNSA. The J segment lost 5 bases and the V segment lost 0 bases, leaving 6 bases of the junction unmatched. The CDR3 is 17 residues long. Here the CDR3 reads CASSLAPSGRAGDTQYF. The CDR3 nucleotides are TGTGCCAGCAGCTTAGCCCCTAGCGGGAGGGCCGGAGATACGCAGTATTTT. The whole variable domain, remainder taken from reference TRBV7-2 and TRBJ2-3, is GAGVSQSPSNKVTEKGKDVELRCDPISGHTALYWYRQSLGQGLEFLIYFQGNSAPDKSGLPSDRFSAERTGGSVSTLTIQRTQQEDSAVYLCASSLAPSGRAGDTQYFGPGTRLTVL.

Remarks on this clonotype: Just one base apart from a much larger clone, this may be a read error. The V call is TRBV11-2, the J call TRBJ2-6; D unclear. The CDR3 runs to 15 residues. Germline CDR1 SGHAT, CDR2 FQNNGV. CDR3 region: CASSLTRTGTNVLTF. In nucleotides, the CDR3 is TGTGCCAGCAGCTTGACCAGAACTGGGACCAACGTCCTGACTTTC.

This clonotype was detected only a few times. The chain is built from TRBV7-2 and TRBJ1-5; no clear D gene. The CDR3 has 14 amino acids. CDR1 is SGHTA and CDR2 is FQGNSA in the germline V gene. The V end lost 0 bases, the J end lost 5 bases, and 8 bases lay between the germline ends. The DNA for the CDR3 is TGTGCCAGCAGCTTAGCAGGACCCTATCAGCCCCAGCATTTT. Translating it yields CASSLAGPYQPQHF.

This clonotype has just a few counts. The V and J genes are TRBV7-9 and TRBJ2-1, with 10 positions matching TRBD1. The V gene's germline CDR1 is SEHNR and CDR2 FQNEAQ (reference sequence). V trimming: 6 bases; J trimming: 1 base; junction bases outside the gene matches: 6. This CDR3 has 16 amino acids. The CDR3 DNA reads as TGTGCCAGCAGGCCTCCGGGACAGGGGTCCTACAATGAGCAGTTCTTC. Translated: CASRPPGQGSYNEQFF.

The V call is TRBV27, the J call TRBJ2-3; 10 bases fit TRBD2. Germline CDR1 MNHEY, CDR2 SMNVEV (reference sequence). Trimming at V came to 5 bases and at J to 4 bases, leaving 6 bases not matched to a gene. This CDR3 has 15 amino acids. In DNA, the CDR3 is TGTGCCAGCAGTGTTACTAGCGGGACTTCAGATACGCAGTATTTT. Protein: CASSVTSGTSDTQYF.

The sample holds many counts of this clonotype. The gene calls are TRBV29-1 and TRBJ2-4; no definite D call. The J call may be in error: the DNA end matches TRBJ2-7 better. CDR1 is SQVTM, CDR2 ANQGSEA, per germline. The CDR3 spans 11 residues. The CDR3 DNA reads TGCAGCGTCCAGCCGTTGGCCGAGCAGTACTTC. It specifies CSVQPLAEQYF.

V is TRBV29-1 and J is TRBJ2-1, with unresolved D. Trimming pared 4 bases from V and 0 bases from J, leaving 7 bases between. Germline CDR1 reads SQVTM; CDR2 reads ANQGSEA. CDR3 length: 13 amino acids. CDR3 in amino acids: CSVAIPSYNEQFF. The CDR3 nucleotides are TGCAGCGTTGCCATACCCTCCTACAATGAGCAGTTCTTC.

The chain recombines TRBV5-1 with TRBJ2-3; TRBD1 matches 7 bases. Trimming removed 3 bases from V and 2 bases from J; junction bases left unmatched: 6. Germline CDR1 SGHRS, CDR2 YFSETQ. The CDR3 is 15 amino acids. CDR3 loop: CASSWGQLLTDTQYF. The CDR3 DNA reads as TGCGCCAGCAGCTGGGGACAGCTCCTCACAGATACGCAGTATTTT.

J is TRBJ2-1 and V is TRBV5-1; D unclear. CDR1 SGHRS and CDR2 YFSETQ come from the germline V gene. This CDR3 is 15 amino acids long. Trimming cost V 4 bases and J 0 bases, with 11 bases left between them. DNA for the CDR3: TGCGCCAGCAGCCTACCCCACAGCTCCTACAATGAGCAGTTCTTC. It translates to CASSLPHSSYNEQFF.

This clonotype was seen at least ten times. The chain combines TRBV9 with TRBJ2-3; the D is unclear. Per the germline V gene, CDR1 is SGDLS and CDR2 is YYNGEE. This CDR3 is 14 amino acids long. Trimming cost V 3 bases and J 3 bases, with 11 bases left between them. The CDR3 is CASSAYKLTDTQYF. CDR3 nucleotides: TGTGCCAGCAGCGCCTACAAGCTAACAGATACGCAGTATTTT.

V and J are TRBV5-1 and TRBJ2-1, with 10 nucleotides matching TRBD2. This CDR3 comprises 15 residues. The germline gives CDR1 SGHRS, CDR2 YFSETQ. Trimming removed 3 bases from V and 6 bases from J; junction bases left unmatched: 6. Written as DNA, the CDR3 is TGCGCCAGCAGCTACGTCAGCGGGGGGGCCAATGAGCAGTTCTTC. As protein: CASSYVSGGANEQFF.

This sequence joins TRBV7-2 and TRBJ2-3; 11 bases line up with TRBD2. V shed 2 bases and J 2 bases; nucleotides not matched to a gene: 12. Germline V CDR1 and CDR2: SGHTA, FQGNSA. The CDR3 runs to 19 residues. CDR3 sequence: CASSLKQGLADLNTDTQYF. CDR3 DNA sequence: TGTGCCAGCAGCTTAAAACAGGGACTAGCGGACCTAAACACAGATACGCAGTATTTT.

There are a few counts of this clonotype. V usage is TRBV6-2 or TRBV6-3 and J usage is TRBJ2-1; 7 bases are a match to TRBD2. Germline assignment: CDR1 MNHEY and CDR2 SVGEGT. CDR3 size: 16 residues. The V and J ends lost 0 bases and 6 bases, in that order; junction bases with no gene match: 8. The CDR3 sequence: CASSYSWASGTNEQFF. The CDR3 DNA is TGTGCCAGCAGTTACTCGTGGGCTAGCGGTACCAATGAGCAGTTCTTC.

This chain joins TRBV3-1 and TRBJ2-2; 7 bases agree with TRBD1. The length of the CDR3 is 14 residues. V shed 7 bases, J shed 4 bases, and the junction held 6 bases outside the gene matches. From germline, CDR1 is LGHDT and CDR2 YNNKEL (reference sequence). This CDR3 reads CASTATGFTGELFF. The CDR3 DNA reads TGTGCCAGCACGGCGACAGGGTTCACCGGGGAGCTGTTTTTT.

This clonotype has only a few counts. The rearrangement links TRBV29-1 to TRBJ1-6; D ambiguous. Trimming pared 5 bases from V and 3 bases from J, leaving 11 bases between. Germline CDR1 is SQVTM and CDR2 is ANQGSEA. The CDR3 has 14 residues. CDR3 bases: TGCAGCGTTAGGACGGACCTCTATAATTCACCCCTCCACTTT. Protein product: CSVRTDLYNSPLHF. Drawing the rest from reference TRBV29-1 and TRBJ1-6, the complete variable domain is SAVISQKPSRDICQRGTSLTIQCQVDSQVTMMFWYRQQPGQSLTLIATANQGSEATYESGFVIDKFPISRPNLTFSTLTVSNMSPEDSSIYLCSVRTDLYNSPLHFGNGTRLTVT.

V usage is TRBV6-1 and J usage is TRBJ2-1, with D perhaps matching TRBD2 (6 bases). Matching the DNA end better, TRBJ2-7 makes the J call doubtful. CDR1 is MNHNS and CDR2 is SASEGT in the germline V gene. The CDR3 loop spans 14 amino acids. CDR3 nucleotide sequence: TGTGCCAGCAGGCTCGGGGACTCCTACAATGAGCAGTACTTC. It yields the protein CASRLGDSYNEQYF.

V is TRBV9 and J is TRBJ1-4, with TRBD1 identical over 11 bases. Germline V gene data show CDR1 as SGDLS and CDR2 as YYNGEE. Trimming removed 3 bases from V and 8 bases from J; junction bases left unmatched: 3. This CDR3 spans 14 amino acids. In DNA form, the CDR3 reads TGTGCCAGCAGCGGGACAGGGGGCGGCGAAAAACTGTTTTTT. It is translated as CASSGTGGGEKLFF.

The chain uses TRBV7-9 and TRBJ1-1; D may be TRBD1 (5 bases). In germline, CDR1 is SEHNR, CDR2 FQNEAQ (reference sequence). The CDR3 sequence is 13 residues long. Trimming pared 7 bases from V and 0 bases from J, leaving 9 bases between. The CDR3 is CASMGGMNTEAFF. In DNA form, the CDR3 reads TGTGCCAGCATGGGGGGTATGAACACTGAAGCTTTCTTT.

The table lists this clonotype with a few counts. The chain is built from TRBV28 and TRBJ2-4, with D maybe TRBD1 (5 bases). The CDR3 covers 15 residues. CDR1 is MDHEN and CDR2 is SYDVKM in the germline V gene. Trimming stripped 6 bases from V and 2 bases from J, with 14 bases between. This chain's CDR3 is CASSLTRETKNIQYF. CDR3 nucleotides: TGTGCCAGCAGCCTGACCAGGGAAACCAAAAACATTCAGTACTTC.

The chain couples TRBV3-1 to TRBJ2-5, with TRBD2 identical over 15 bases. Trimming took 5 bases from V and 1 from J; bases not matched to a gene: 2. Germline V CDR1 and CDR2: LGHDT, YNNKEL (reference sequence). This CDR3 contains 16 residues. CDR3 DNA: TGTGCCAGCAGCTGGACTAGCGGGGGGGGCCAAGAGACCCAGTACTTC. This encodes CASSWTSGGGQETQYF.

This clonotype was found a few times. The rearrangement joins TRBV10-3 to TRBJ2-5; 8 positions match TRBD1. Per germline, CDR1 ENHRY and CDR2 SYGVKD. The CDR3 runs to 14 residues. V lost 6 bases to trimming and J lost 3 bases; unmatched junction nucleotides: 6. The CDR3 protein is CAIRDGQGEETQYF. Here the CDR3 DNA reads TGTGCCATCAGGGACGGACAGGGTGAAGAGACCCAGTACTTC.

The V gene is TRBV9, the J gene TRBJ2-4; D is unresolved. The last part of the DNA fits TRBJ2-5 better; the J call may be wrong. CDR1 and CDR2 (germline): SGDLS, YYNGEE. This CDR3 is 14 amino acids long. CDR3 region: CASSVKAVEETQYF. The CDR3 nucleotides read TGTGCCAGCAGCGTAAAGGCGGTAGAGGAGACCCAGTACTTC.

This clonotype was seen a handful of times. In DNA, the CDR3 is TGCAGTGCTTGGGTATTGGGGACTAGCGCAGTCAATGAGCAGTTCTTC. Its translation: CSAWVLGTSAVNEQFF. The chain joins TRBV20-1 to TRBJ2-1; 10 nucleotides align to TRBD2. V lost 5 bases, J lost 6 bases, and 13 bases stayed unmatched. Germline V gene data show CDR1 as DFQATT and CDR2 as SNEGSKA (reference sequence). The length of the CDR3 is 16 residues.

The chain uses TRBV28 and TRBJ2-2; D gene ambiguous. V was shortened by 6 bases and J by 0 bases, with 17 bases between the two germline ends. The CDR3 spans 17 residues. Germline V gene data show CDR1 as MDHEN and CDR2 as SYDVKM. The CDR3: CASRPPGLTANTGELFF. The DNA of the CDR3 is TGTGCCAGCAGGCCGCCAGGTCTAACCGCGAACACCGGGGAGCTGTTTTTT. Full variable domain (missing parts from reference TRBV28 and TRBJ2-2): DVKVTQSSRYLVKRTGEKVFLECVQDMDHENMFWYRQDPGLGLRLIYFSYDVKMKEKGDIPEGYSVSREKKERFSLILESASTNQTSMYLCASRPPGLTANTGELFFGEGSRLTVL.

This clonotype has a handful of counts. V and J are TRBV2 and TRBJ2-3; TRBD2 matches 7 bases. V shed 3 bases and J 0 bases; nucleotides not matched to a gene: 6. The CDR3 contains 16 residues. Germline V gene data show CDR1 as SNHLY and CDR2 as FYNNEI. In DNA, the CDR3 is TGTGCCAGCAGTGACCGCCGACTAGCTAGCACAGATACGCAGTATTTT. Residues: CASSDRRLASTDTQYF.

The chain recombines TRBV5-5 with TRBJ2-7; TRBD1 agrees at 7 bases. From germline, CDR1 is SGHKS and CDR2 YYEKEE (reference sequence). With 0 bases clipped from V and 1 base from J, the junction kept 7 bases outside the gene matches. This CDR3 has 16 residues. The CDR3 protein is CASSLGPGQQSYEQYF. In nucleotides, the CDR3 is TGTGCCAGCAGCTTGGGTCCGGGACAGCAATCCTACGAGCAGTACTTC.